Listed below are T cell receptor beta chains from one sample, sequenced in a study of cytomegalovirus exposure and HLA in healthy donors. Measured with immunoSEQ multiplex PCR; TCRdb has only the in-frame clones, and not every one. The table shows around 130,000 clones, with over 8% occurring only once. The sequenced sample consisted of PBMCs. All receptors derive from a man aged 35-49 years in good health and CMV-seronegative. CDR3s include the opening cysteine and the closing phenylalanine or tryptophan. The order of the fields is D gene, clone size, V gene, J gene, CDR3 protein, CDR3 DNA. The D gene is left open where the match is weak. Size is stated for part of the rows, as once, few or many counts, or as a class when the clone is expanded.

d_call: TRBD1
clone_size: -
v_call: TRBV27
j_call: TRBJ1-1
cdr3_aa: CASSLRTGVGPEAFF
cdr3_nt: TGTGCCAGCAGTTTAAGGACAGGGGTCGGCCCTGAAGCTTTCTTT

d_call: -
clone_size: -
v_call: TRBV29-1
j_call: TRBJ2-3
cdr3_aa: CSGGGSSTDTQYF
cdr3_nt: TGCAGCGGGGGGGGCAGTAGCACAGATACGCAGTATTTT

d_call: -
clone_size: -
v_call: TRBV5-1
j_call: TRBJ1-4
cdr3_aa: CASSYDRQPPGATNEKLFF
cdr3_nt: TGCGCCAGCAGCTATGATCGACAGCCACCTGGGGCAACTAATGAAAAACTGTTTTTT

d_call: -
clone_size: once
v_call: TRBV2
j_call: TRBJ1-3
cdr3_aa: CATQQGSGNTIYF
cdr3_nt: TGTGCCACTCAGCAGGGCTCTGGAAACACCATATATTTT

d_call: TRBD1
clone_size: -
v_call: TRBV6-1
j_call: TRBJ1-5
cdr3_aa: CASSGYRGLSQPQHF
cdr3_nt: TGTGCCAGCAGTGGGTACAGGGGGCTAAGTCAGCCCCAGCATTTT

d_call: -
clone_size: -
v_call: TRBV4-2
j_call: TRBJ2-4
cdr3_aa: CASSQEDPGVSIQYF
cdr3_nt: TGTGCCAGCAGCCAAGAAGACCCGGGGGTGAGCATTCAGTACTTC

d_call: -
clone_size: few
v_call: TRBV28
j_call: TRBJ1-5
cdr3_aa: CASTSGQPQHF
cdr3_nt: TGTGCCAGCACTTCCGGGCAGCCCCAGCATTTT

d_call: TRBD1
clone_size: few
v_call: TRBV7-6
j_call: TRBJ2-5
cdr3_aa: CASSSTGRQETQYF
cdr3_nt: TGTGCCAGCAGCTCGACAGGGCGCCAAGAGACCCAGTACTTC

d_call: TRBD2
clone_size: few
v_call: TRBV5-1
j_call: TRBJ2-5
cdr3_aa: CASSLGSGEETQYF
cdr3_nt: TGCGCCAGCAGCTTGGGCAGCGGGGAAGAGACCCAGTACTTC

d_call: TRBD1
clone_size: -
v_call: TRBV14
j_call: TRBJ1-2
cdr3_aa: CASSQVGTGLFYGYTF
cdr3_nt: TGTGCCAGCAGCCAAGTGGGGACAGGTCTTTTCTATGGCTACACCTTC

d_call: TRBD1
clone_size: few
v_call: TRBV13
j_call: TRBJ1-1
cdr3_aa: CASSHSGQMNTEAFF
cdr3_nt: TGTGCCAGCAGTCACTCGGGACAGATGAACACTGAAGCTTTCTTT

d_call: TRBD1
clone_size: few
v_call: TRBV28
j_call: TRBJ2-3
cdr3_aa: CASSPPGQGTDTQYF
cdr3_nt: TGTGCCAGCAGTCCGCCGGGACAGGGCACAGATACGCAGTATTTT

d_call: -
clone_size: -
v_call: TRBV9
j_call: TRBJ1-5
cdr3_aa: CASSPGGRSNQPQHF
cdr3_nt: TGTGCCAGCAGCCCCGGAGGACGGAGCAATCAGCCCCAGCATTTT

d_call: -
clone_size: few
v_call: TRBV6-6
j_call: TRBJ2-5
cdr3_aa: CASGRNQETQYF
cdr3_nt: TGTGCCAGCGGGCGAAACCAAGAGACCCAGTACTTC

d_call: TRBD2
clone_size: few
v_call: TRBV28
j_call: TRBJ2-3
cdr3_aa: CASSRGGGRGTDTQYF
cdr3_nt: TGTGCCAGCAGCCGCGGGGGGGGACGAGGCACAGATACGCAGTATTTT

d_call: -
clone_size: few
v_call: TRBV10-2
j_call: TRBJ1-3
cdr3_aa: CASSWEAIGNTIYF
cdr3_nt: TGCGCCAGCAGTTGGGAGGCGATTGGAAACACCATATATTTT

d_call: TRBD1
clone_size: -
v_call: TRBV6-5
j_call: TRBJ2-7
cdr3_aa: CASSTRGTGVYEQYF
cdr3_nt: TGTGCCAGCAGTACCCGCGGGACAGGGGTCTACGAGCAGTACTTC

d_call: -
clone_size: -
v_call: TRBV7-3
j_call: TRBJ1-5
cdr3_aa: CASSPLRVFEPQHF
cdr3_nt: TGTGCCAGCAGCCCCCTGAGGGTCTTTGAGCCCCAGCATTTT

d_call: -
clone_size: few
v_call: TRBV7-2
j_call: TRBJ2-1
cdr3_aa: CASSFRFGGSSYNEQFF
cdr3_nt: TGTGCCAGCAGCTTCCGGTTCGGAGGGAGCTCCTACAATGAGCAGTTCTTC

d_call: TRBD1
clone_size: few
v_call: TRBV6-5
j_call: TRBJ1-2
cdr3_aa: CASSPSLGGFGYTF
cdr3_nt: TGTGCCAGCAGTCCATCCTTAGGGGGCTTTGGCTACACCTTC

d_call: TRBD1
clone_size: -
v_call: TRBV11-2
j_call: TRBJ2-7
cdr3_aa: CASSSRDSPFYEQYF
cdr3_nt: TGTGCCAGCAGCTCCCGGGACAGTCCCTTCTACGAGCAGTACTTC

d_call: -
clone_size: -
v_call: TRBV10-3
j_call: TRBJ2-1
cdr3_aa: CAISDTGGQDNEQFF
cdr3_nt: TGTGCCATCAGTGATACGGGGGGCCAGGACAATGAGCAGTTCTTC

d_call: -
clone_size: few
v_call: TRBV6-1
j_call: TRBJ1-1
cdr3_aa: CASSERAGKVEAFF
cdr3_nt: TGTGCCAGCAGTGAAAGGGCAGGGAAGGTTGAAGCTTTCTTT

d_call: TRBD1
clone_size: few
v_call: TRBV15
j_call: TRBJ1-1
cdr3_aa: CATSRGRTGVNTEAFF
cdr3_nt: TGTGCCACCAGCAGGGGCCGGACAGGGGTGAACACTGAAGCTTTCTTT

d_call: TRBD2
clone_size: -
v_call: TRBV7-2
j_call: TRBJ2-3
cdr3_aa: CASSQKTYLAGGVDTQYF
cdr3_nt: TGTGCCAGCAGCCAAAAAACTTATCTAGCGGGGGGGGTAGATACGCAGTATTTT

d_call: -
clone_size: -
v_call: TRBV19
j_call: TRBJ1-2
cdr3_aa: CASRRGTGYYGYTF
cdr3_nt: TGTGCCAGTAGGAGGGGGACGGGGTACTATGGCTACACCTTC

d_call: TRBD1
clone_size: -
v_call: TRBV6-5
j_call: TRBJ2-2
cdr3_aa: CASKNRGRTGELFF
cdr3_nt: TGTGCCAGCAAGAACAGGGGGCGAACCGGGGAGCTGTTTTTT

d_call: -
clone_size: few
v_call: TRBV7-9
j_call: TRBJ2-2
cdr3_aa: CASSSGSTGELFF
cdr3_nt: TGTGCCAGCAGCTCGGGGAGCACCGGGGAGCTGTTTTTT

d_call: TRBD1
clone_size: -
v_call: TRBV5-4
j_call: TRBJ1-1
cdr3_aa: CASSQGQGSEAFF
cdr3_nt: TGTGCCAGCAGCCAGGGACAGGGCTCTGAAGCTTTCTTT

d_call: TRBD1
clone_size: few
v_call: TRBV4-3
j_call: TRBJ1-4
cdr3_aa: CASSYDGQVEKLFF
cdr3_nt: TGCGCCAGCAGCTACGACGGACAGGTAGAAAAACTGTTTTTT

d_call: -
clone_size: few
v_call: TRBV6-1
j_call: TRBJ1-5
cdr3_aa: CASSENTAPGQPQHF
cdr3_nt: TGTGCCAGCAGTGAAAACACCGCACCGGGTCAGCCCCAGCATTTT

d_call: TRBD1
clone_size: few
v_call: TRBV15
j_call: TRBJ2-2
cdr3_aa: CATSPQDRAGELFF
cdr3_nt: TGTGCCACCAGCCCCCAGGACAGGGCCGGGGAGCTGTTTTTT

d_call: TRBD1
clone_size: -
v_call: TRBV5-4
j_call: TRBJ2-1
cdr3_aa: CASSAQGAPYNEQFF
cdr3_nt: TGTGCCAGCAGCGCGCAGGGGGCCCCCTACAATGAGCAGTTCTTC

d_call: -
clone_size: -
v_call: TRBV6-1
j_call: TRBJ2-3
cdr3_aa: CASTFLIYSTDTQYF
cdr3_nt: TGTGCCAGCACGTTTTTAATCTACAGCACAGATACGCAGTATTTT

d_call: -
clone_size: -
v_call: TRBV2
j_call: TRBJ2-3
cdr3_aa: CASRALSTDTQYF
cdr3_nt: TGTGCCAGCAGGGCTCTTAGCACAGATACGCAGTATTTT

d_call: TRBD2
clone_size: -
v_call: TRBV10-3
j_call: TRBJ2-5
cdr3_aa: CAISESTLAGEETQYF
cdr3_nt: TGTGCCATCAGTGAGTCGACCCTAGCGGGGGAAGAGACCCAGTACTTC

d_call: -
clone_size: -
v_call: TRBV18
j_call: TRBJ2-7
cdr3_aa: CASSLGDSTYEQYF
cdr3_nt: TGTGCCAGCTCACTAGGGGATTCTACCTACGAGCAGTACTTC

d_call: -
clone_size: few
v_call: TRBV15
j_call: TRBJ1-4
cdr3_aa: CATSRDGTEKLFF
cdr3_nt: TGTGCCACCAGCAGAGACGGGACAGAAAAACTGTTTTTT

d_call: -
clone_size: -
v_call: TRBV6-5
j_call: TRBJ1-2
cdr3_aa: CASSYGAYGYTF
cdr3_nt: TGTGCCAGCAGTTATGGGGCCTATGGCTACACCTTC

d_call: -
clone_size: -
v_call: TRBV5-6
j_call: TRBJ1-4
cdr3_aa: CASRGTNGLDEKLFF
cdr3_nt: TGTGCCAGCAGAGGAACAAATGGACTGGATGAAAAACTGTTTTTT

d_call: TRBD1
clone_size: few
v_call: TRBV9
j_call: TRBJ2-2
cdr3_aa: CASSVARGQGGELFF
cdr3_nt: TGTGCCAGCAGCGTAGCGAGGGGGCAGGGCGGGGAGCTGTTTTTT